This is a list of T cell receptor beta chains from one sample in a study of T cell repertoires in cytomegalovirus infection. TCRdb re-called the reads with MiXCR, one entry per CDR3 protein. Of 750,000 to 950,000 distinct CDR3 sequences in the sample, roughly 28% are singletons; the top ten hold around 14%. Their recognized antigens are unknown. The material sequenced was cultured CD8+ T cells from PBMCs, taken from culture after CMV antigen stimulation. These receptors all stem from a human donor in good health (CMV status not recorded). Some clones in this sample may be carry-over from other donors' samples. CDR3s include the opening cysteine and the closing phenylalanine or tryptophan. The order of the fields is J gene, D gene, clone size, V gene, CDR3 protein, CDR3 DNA. A D gene is named only where the DNA matches it firmly. Clone size, where shown, is once, few, many, or a class for clones that have expanded.

J gene: TRBJ2-5; D gene: NA; clone size: many; V gene: TRBV7-2; CDR3 protein: CASSSGLLQETQYF; CDR3 DNA: TGTGCCAGCAGCTCCGGGCTCCTACAAGAGACCCAGTACTTC
J gene: TRBJ2-3; D gene: TRBD2; clone size: few; V gene: TRBV7-9; CDR3 protein: CASSLENGLVPTDTQYF; CDR3 DNA: TGTGCCAGCAGCTTAGAAAATGGACTAGTCCCAACAGATACGCAGTATTTT
J gene: TRBJ1-1; D gene: TRBD1; clone size: few; V gene: TRBV12-5; CDR3 protein: CASGSGQGRTTEAFF; CDR3 DNA: TGTGCTAGTGGTTCTGGACAGGGCCGGACCACTGAAGCTTTCTTT
J gene: TRBJ1-2; D gene: TRBD1; clone size: NA; V gene: TRBV4-2; CDR3 protein: CASSHVGTAYGYTF; CDR3 DNA: TGTGCCAGCAGCCATGTCGGGACAGCATATGGCTACACCTTC
J gene: TRBJ2-3; D gene: TRBD1; clone size: many; V gene: TRBV10-3; CDR3 protein: CAITDRGQDTQYF; CDR3 DNA: TGTGCCATAACTGACAGGGGTCAGGATACGCAGTATTTT
J gene: TRBJ2-5; D gene: NA; clone size: NA; V gene: TRBV20-1; CDR3 protein: CSATEDRETQYF; CDR3 DNA: TGCAGTGCTACAGAAGACAGAGAGACCCAGTACTTC
J gene: TRBJ1-5; D gene: NA; clone size: NA; V gene: TRBV27; CDR3 protein: CASSPWLGQPQHF; CDR3 DNA: TGTGCCAGCAGTCCCTGGCTCGGTCAGCCCCAGCATTTT
J gene: TRBJ2-7; D gene: NA; clone size: many; V gene: TRBV7-8; CDR3 protein: CASSLGQSPTYEQYF; CDR3 DNA: TGTGCCAGCAGCTTAGGCCAGTCTCCCACCTACGAGCAGTACTTC
J gene: TRBJ1-4; D gene: NA; clone size: NA; V gene: TRBV7-9; CDR3 protein: CASSFGLNEKLFF; CDR3 DNA: TGTGCCAGCAGCTTCGGCCTAAATGAAAAACTGTTTTTT
J gene: TRBJ2-1; D gene: NA; clone size: NA; V gene: TRBV19; CDR3 protein: CASSMVGGNEQFF; CDR3 DNA: TGTGCCAGTAGTATGGTCGGGGGCAATGAGCAGTTCTTC
J gene: TRBJ1-3; D gene: NA; clone size: NA; V gene: TRBV27; CDR3 protein: CASRTSGASSGNTIYF; CDR3 DNA: TGTGCCAGCAGAACTTCCGGGGCCAGCTCTGGAAACACCATATATTTT
J gene: TRBJ1-1; D gene: TRBD1; clone size: few; V gene: TRBV7-6; CDR3 protein: CASSLVAGGIGTEAFF; CDR3 DNA: TGTGCCAGCAGCTTAGTTGCAGGGGGAATCGGCACTGAAGCTTTCTTT
J gene: TRBJ2-1; D gene: TRBD2; clone size: many; V gene: TRBV7-8; CDR3 protein: CASSLALAGLYNEQFF; CDR3 DNA: TGTGCCAGCAGCTTGGCGCTAGCGGGGCTTTACAATGAGCAGTTCTTC
J gene: TRBJ2-7; D gene: TRBD1; clone size: many; V gene: TRBV7-6; CDR3 protein: CASSLASGTAYEQYF; CDR3 DNA: TGTGCCAGCAGCTTAGCCTCCGGGACAGCCTACGAGCAGTACTTC
J gene: TRBJ1-1; D gene: TRBD1; clone size: NA; V gene: TRBV5-4; CDR3 protein: CASSPGTGDPEAFF; CDR3 DNA: TGTGCCAGCAGCCCCGGGACAGGGGATCCTGAAGCTTTCTTT
J gene: TRBJ1-6; D gene: NA; clone size: NA; V gene: TRBV6-1; CDR3 protein: CASSVSPAQGTSPLHF; CDR3 DNA: TGTGCCAGCAGTGTTTCCCCGGCTCAGGGTACTTCACCCCTCCACTTT
J gene: TRBJ2-1; D gene: TRBD1; clone size: few; V gene: TRBV5-6; CDR3 protein: CASSLLRPSSDRPYSYNEQFF; CDR3 DNA: TGTGCCAGCAGCTTGTTGAGGCCAAGCTCGGACAGGCCCTATTCCTACAATGAGCAGTTCTTC
J gene: TRBJ1-2; D gene: TRBD1; clone size: NA; V gene: TRBV4-3; CDR3 protein: CASSQDLPTGSYGYTF; CDR3 DNA: TGCGCCAGCAGCCAAGATCTTCCGACAGGGAGCTATGGCTACACCTTC